This T cell receptor beta chain was documented in a study of T-cell reconstitution after alpha-beta-depleted transplantation in children. The ends lost 1 base at V and 2 bases at J; junction bases unmatched: 4. The CDR3 is 16 amino acids. From germline, CDR1 is SGHTA and CDR2 FQGNSA. In its sample, this clonotype was seen many times. For TCRbeta, the library was prepared with unique molecular identifiers. MiXCR, applied by TCRdb to the PCR reads, yields one record per CDR3 protein. The table lists roughly 400,000 distinct CDR3 sequences, 20% of them singletons. The V gene is TRBV7-2, the J gene TRBJ2-1, with 8 nucleotides matching TRBD2. Sample: PBMCs from the stem cell graft donor, taken from the stem cell graft. The clonotype comes from a human donor who donated a stem cell graft to a child with acute myeloid leukemia. CDR3 region: CASSLVGGRTYNEQFF. The CDR3 bases are TGTGCCAGCAGCTTAGTAGGCGGGAGGACCTACAATGAGCAGTTCTTC.